Below are 10 T cell receptor beta chains sequenced from a single sample in a study of T cell responses to AZD1222 COVID-19 vaccine. Only in-frame clones appear in the TCRdb table, and some are missing; sequencing was by immunoSEQ multiplex PCR. The repertoire consists of approximately 100,000 clones, with around 90% occurring once and the leading ten covering about 2.5%. The sequenced sample was peripheral blood, obtained 28 days after the second AZD1222 dose. Receptors originate from an adult who received the AZD1222 COVID-19 vaccine.

The DNA of the CDR3 is TGTGCCAGCTCACCACGACAGACAATAGAGGAGCAGTACTTC. Its translation: CASSPRQTIEEQYF. This sequence joins TRBV18 and TRBJ2-7; TRBD1 is a possible D gene (5 bases). Germline CDR1 is KGHSH and CDR2 is LQKENI. The CDR3 consists of 14 residues. V shed 1 base and J shed 7 bases, with 14 bases lying between them. Filled out from reference TRBV18 and TRBJ2-7, the complete variable domain reads NAGVMQNPRHLVRRRGQEARLRCSPMKGHSHVYWYRQLPEEGLKFMVYLQKENIIDESGMPKERFSAEFPKEGPSILRIQQVVRGDSAAYFCASSPRQTIEEQYFGPGTRLTVT.

For this clone: Other nucleotide sequences in the sample specify the same CDR3. The chain carries TRBV30 and TRBJ1-1; D is possibly TRBD1 (5 bases). This CDR3 region has 12 residues. Germline CDR1 is GTSNPN and CDR2 is SVGIG (reference sequence). Trimming removed 3 bases at V and 4 bases at J, with 9 bases between. CDR3: CAWRGRGTEAFF. CDR3 sequence (DNA): TGTGCCTGGAGGGGAAGGGGCACTGAAGCTTTCTTT.

This rearrangement joins TRBV7-9 to TRBJ2-2; D call uncertain. The CDR3 has 9 amino acids. Germline V CDR1 and CDR2: SEHNR, FQNEAQ (reference sequence). The germline V and J ends were trimmed by 7 bases and 6 bases, with 0 bases remaining between them. The DNA of the CDR3 is TGTGCCAGCACCGGGGAGCTGTTTTTT. Protein sequence: CASTGELFF.

The sample holds one count of this clone. This chain joins TRBV6-5 and TRBJ2-7, with D possibly matching TRBD2 (5 bases). V was shortened by 4 bases and J by 7 bases, with 17 bases between the two germline ends. Germline V gives CDR1 MNHEY, CDR2 SVGAGI. The CDR3 has 14 residues. For the CDR3, the DNA is TGTGCCAGCAGTTCCACACTTTTGACGGGAGAGCAGTACTTC. Translated, it gives CASSSTLLTGEQYF.

This clone occurred once. The V call is TRBV11-2, the J call TRBJ1-6; the D is unclear. The germline V gene has CDR1 SGHAT and CDR2 FQNNGV. The CDR3 is 14 residues long. V was clipped by 1 base and J by 6 bases, with 7 bases between them. For the CDR3, the DNA is TGTGCCAGCAGCTTAGCCCAAATTAATTCACCCCTCCACTTT. It specifies CASSLAQINSPLHF.

The chain has TRBV30 and TRBJ2-2, with TRBD2 matching over 14 bases. V lost 4 bases to trimming and J lost 7 bases; unmatched junction nucleotides: 8. This CDR3 region has 16 residues. CDR1 is GTSNPN and CDR2 is SVGIG in the germline V gene (reference sequence). This chain's CDR3 is CAWTTGLAGGIGELFF. In DNA form, the CDR3 reads TGTGCCTGGACCACTGGACTAGCGGGAGGTATCGGGGAGCTGTTTTTT.

The genes are TRBV6-5 and TRBJ2-7; weak D call: TRBD1 (6 bases). The germline V gene encodes CDR1 MNHEY and CDR2 SVGAGI. This CDR3 has 13 residues. Trimming shortened V by 6 bases and J by 6 bases, and 15 bases separated the two germline ends. CDR3 DNA: TGTGCCAGCAGGATGACAGGTTTGGGCGAGCAGTACTTC. It yields the protein CASRMTGLGEQYF.

CDR3 amino acids: CASRDSSYEQYF. CDR3 nucleotides: TGTGCCAGCAGGGACAGCTCCTACGAGCAGTACTTC. The rearrangement joins TRBV3-1 (or the pseudogene TRBV3-2) to TRBJ2-7; the D gene is possibly TRBD1 (6 bases). The length of the CDR3 is 12 residues. Germline CDR1 is LGHDT and CDR2 is YNNKEL (reference sequence). V lost 6 bases and J lost 0, with 6 bases in between.

The rearrangement uses TRBV4-1 and TRBJ1-2; 7 nucleotides line up with TRBD1. This CDR3 spans 15 amino acids. Germline values: CDR1 MGHRA, CDR2 YSYEKL. V dropped 7 bases and J dropped 5; count of bases not matched to a gene: 13. CDR3 sequence: CASTVGGGRAYGYTF. The CDR3 coding sequence is TGCGCCAGCACTGTCGGAGGGGGCAGGGCTTATGGCTACACCTTC.

The chain uses TRBV5-5 and TRBJ2-1; 7 bases map to TRBD2. The V gene end was trimmed by 5 bases and the J gene end by 7 bases; junction bases not matched to a gene: 15. Germline assignment: CDR1 SGHKS and CDR2 YYEKEE (reference sequence). This CDR3 spans 16 amino acids. The CDR3 DNA reads as TGTGCCAGCAGTTCTAGCGGCCTAACTAGAGGGAATGAGCAGTTCTTC. Residues: CASSSSGLTRGNEQFF.